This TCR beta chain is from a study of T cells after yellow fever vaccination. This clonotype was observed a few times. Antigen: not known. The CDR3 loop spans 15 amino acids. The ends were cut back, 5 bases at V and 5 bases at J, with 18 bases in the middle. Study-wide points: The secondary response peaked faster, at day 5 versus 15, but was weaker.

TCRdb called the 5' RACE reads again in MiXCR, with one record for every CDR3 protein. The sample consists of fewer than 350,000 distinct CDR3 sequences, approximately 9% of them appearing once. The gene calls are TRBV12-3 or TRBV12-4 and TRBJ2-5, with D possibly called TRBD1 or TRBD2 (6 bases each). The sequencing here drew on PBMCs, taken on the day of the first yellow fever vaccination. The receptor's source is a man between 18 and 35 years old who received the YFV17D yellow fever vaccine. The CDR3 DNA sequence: TGTGCCAGCAGTCCAGCTACTGGGGGGCCGGAGACCCAGTACTTC. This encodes CASSPATGGPETQYF.